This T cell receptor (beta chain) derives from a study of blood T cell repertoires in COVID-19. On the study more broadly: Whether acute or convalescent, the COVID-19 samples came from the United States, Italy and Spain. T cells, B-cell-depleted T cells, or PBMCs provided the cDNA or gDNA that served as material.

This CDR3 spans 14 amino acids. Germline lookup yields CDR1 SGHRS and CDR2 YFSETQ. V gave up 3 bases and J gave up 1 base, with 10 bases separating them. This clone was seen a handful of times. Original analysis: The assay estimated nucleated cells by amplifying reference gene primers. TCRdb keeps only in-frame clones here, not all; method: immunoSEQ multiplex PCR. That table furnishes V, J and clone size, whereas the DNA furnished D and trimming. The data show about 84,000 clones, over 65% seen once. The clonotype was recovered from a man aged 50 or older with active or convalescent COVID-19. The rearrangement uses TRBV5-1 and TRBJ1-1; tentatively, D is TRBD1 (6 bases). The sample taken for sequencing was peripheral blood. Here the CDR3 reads CASSSLQGNTEAFF. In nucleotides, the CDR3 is TGCGCCAGCAGCTCCTTACAGGGGAACACTGAAGCTTTCTTT.